The T cell receptor beta chain described here comes from a study of T cell repertoires in cytomegalovirus infection. This clonotype showed up many times. The CDR3 is made up of 15 amino acids. Per germline, CDR1 SGHTA and CDR2 FQGNSA. The V and J ends lost 3 bases and 2 bases respectively, with 13 bases between them. In TCRdb, the reads were re-called with MiXCR into one record per CDR3 protein. The sample has some 600,000 distinct CDR3 sequences, approximately 24% seen once. This rearrangement joins TRBV7-2 to TRBJ1-1; maybe TRBD1 (5 bases). Sequences were obtained from CD8+ T cells from PBMCs. The receptor's source is a human donor in good health (CMV status not recorded). Some clones in this sample may be carry-over from other donors' samples. CDR3 bases: TGTGCCAGCAGCTTGCGCTGGGGGGGAAACACTGAAGCTTTCTTT. It yields the protein CASSLRWGGNTEAFF.